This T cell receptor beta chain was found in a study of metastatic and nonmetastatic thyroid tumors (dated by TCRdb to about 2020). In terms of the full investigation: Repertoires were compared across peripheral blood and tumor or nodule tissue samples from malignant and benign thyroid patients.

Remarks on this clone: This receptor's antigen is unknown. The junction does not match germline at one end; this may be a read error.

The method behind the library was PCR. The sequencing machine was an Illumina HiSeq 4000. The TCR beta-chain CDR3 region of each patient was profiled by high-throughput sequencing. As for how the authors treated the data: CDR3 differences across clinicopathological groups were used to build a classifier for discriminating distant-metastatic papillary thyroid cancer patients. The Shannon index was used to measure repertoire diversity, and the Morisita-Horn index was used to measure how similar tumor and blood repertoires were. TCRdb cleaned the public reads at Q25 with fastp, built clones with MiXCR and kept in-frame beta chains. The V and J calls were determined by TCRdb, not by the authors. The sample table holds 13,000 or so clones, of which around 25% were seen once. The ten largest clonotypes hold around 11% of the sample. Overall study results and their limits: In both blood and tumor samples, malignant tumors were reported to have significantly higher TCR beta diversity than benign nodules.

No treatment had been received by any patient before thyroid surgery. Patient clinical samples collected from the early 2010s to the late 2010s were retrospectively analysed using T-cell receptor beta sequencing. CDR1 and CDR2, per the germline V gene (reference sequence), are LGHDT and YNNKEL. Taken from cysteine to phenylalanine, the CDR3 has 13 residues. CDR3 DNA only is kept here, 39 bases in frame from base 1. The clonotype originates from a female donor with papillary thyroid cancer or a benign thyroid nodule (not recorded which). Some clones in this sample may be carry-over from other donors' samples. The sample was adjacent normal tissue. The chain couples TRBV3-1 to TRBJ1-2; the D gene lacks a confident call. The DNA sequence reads TGTGCCATCAGCCCCGGGGAAGACTCTGGCTACACCTTC. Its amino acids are CAISPGEDSGYTF. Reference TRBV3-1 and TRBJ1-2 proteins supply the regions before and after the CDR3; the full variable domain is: DTAVSQTPKYLVTQMGNDKSIKCEQNLGHDTMYWYKQDSKKFLKIMFSYNNKELIINETVPNRFSPKSPDKAHLNLHINSLELGDSAVYFCAISPGEDSGYTFGSGTRLTVV.